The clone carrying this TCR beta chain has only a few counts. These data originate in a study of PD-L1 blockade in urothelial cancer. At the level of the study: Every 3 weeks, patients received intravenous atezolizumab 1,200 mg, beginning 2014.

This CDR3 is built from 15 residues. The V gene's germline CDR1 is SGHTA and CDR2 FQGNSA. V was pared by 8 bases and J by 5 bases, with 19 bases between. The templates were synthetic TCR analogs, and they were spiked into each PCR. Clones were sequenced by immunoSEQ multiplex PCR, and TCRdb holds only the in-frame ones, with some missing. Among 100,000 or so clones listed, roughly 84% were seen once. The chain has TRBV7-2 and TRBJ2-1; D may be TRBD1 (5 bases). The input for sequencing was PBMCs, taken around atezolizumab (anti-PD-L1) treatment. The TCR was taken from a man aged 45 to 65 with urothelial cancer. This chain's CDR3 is CASREGVASDNEQFF. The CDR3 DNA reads TGTGCCAGCCGAGAAGGGGTTGCCTCGGACAATGAGCAGTTCTTC.